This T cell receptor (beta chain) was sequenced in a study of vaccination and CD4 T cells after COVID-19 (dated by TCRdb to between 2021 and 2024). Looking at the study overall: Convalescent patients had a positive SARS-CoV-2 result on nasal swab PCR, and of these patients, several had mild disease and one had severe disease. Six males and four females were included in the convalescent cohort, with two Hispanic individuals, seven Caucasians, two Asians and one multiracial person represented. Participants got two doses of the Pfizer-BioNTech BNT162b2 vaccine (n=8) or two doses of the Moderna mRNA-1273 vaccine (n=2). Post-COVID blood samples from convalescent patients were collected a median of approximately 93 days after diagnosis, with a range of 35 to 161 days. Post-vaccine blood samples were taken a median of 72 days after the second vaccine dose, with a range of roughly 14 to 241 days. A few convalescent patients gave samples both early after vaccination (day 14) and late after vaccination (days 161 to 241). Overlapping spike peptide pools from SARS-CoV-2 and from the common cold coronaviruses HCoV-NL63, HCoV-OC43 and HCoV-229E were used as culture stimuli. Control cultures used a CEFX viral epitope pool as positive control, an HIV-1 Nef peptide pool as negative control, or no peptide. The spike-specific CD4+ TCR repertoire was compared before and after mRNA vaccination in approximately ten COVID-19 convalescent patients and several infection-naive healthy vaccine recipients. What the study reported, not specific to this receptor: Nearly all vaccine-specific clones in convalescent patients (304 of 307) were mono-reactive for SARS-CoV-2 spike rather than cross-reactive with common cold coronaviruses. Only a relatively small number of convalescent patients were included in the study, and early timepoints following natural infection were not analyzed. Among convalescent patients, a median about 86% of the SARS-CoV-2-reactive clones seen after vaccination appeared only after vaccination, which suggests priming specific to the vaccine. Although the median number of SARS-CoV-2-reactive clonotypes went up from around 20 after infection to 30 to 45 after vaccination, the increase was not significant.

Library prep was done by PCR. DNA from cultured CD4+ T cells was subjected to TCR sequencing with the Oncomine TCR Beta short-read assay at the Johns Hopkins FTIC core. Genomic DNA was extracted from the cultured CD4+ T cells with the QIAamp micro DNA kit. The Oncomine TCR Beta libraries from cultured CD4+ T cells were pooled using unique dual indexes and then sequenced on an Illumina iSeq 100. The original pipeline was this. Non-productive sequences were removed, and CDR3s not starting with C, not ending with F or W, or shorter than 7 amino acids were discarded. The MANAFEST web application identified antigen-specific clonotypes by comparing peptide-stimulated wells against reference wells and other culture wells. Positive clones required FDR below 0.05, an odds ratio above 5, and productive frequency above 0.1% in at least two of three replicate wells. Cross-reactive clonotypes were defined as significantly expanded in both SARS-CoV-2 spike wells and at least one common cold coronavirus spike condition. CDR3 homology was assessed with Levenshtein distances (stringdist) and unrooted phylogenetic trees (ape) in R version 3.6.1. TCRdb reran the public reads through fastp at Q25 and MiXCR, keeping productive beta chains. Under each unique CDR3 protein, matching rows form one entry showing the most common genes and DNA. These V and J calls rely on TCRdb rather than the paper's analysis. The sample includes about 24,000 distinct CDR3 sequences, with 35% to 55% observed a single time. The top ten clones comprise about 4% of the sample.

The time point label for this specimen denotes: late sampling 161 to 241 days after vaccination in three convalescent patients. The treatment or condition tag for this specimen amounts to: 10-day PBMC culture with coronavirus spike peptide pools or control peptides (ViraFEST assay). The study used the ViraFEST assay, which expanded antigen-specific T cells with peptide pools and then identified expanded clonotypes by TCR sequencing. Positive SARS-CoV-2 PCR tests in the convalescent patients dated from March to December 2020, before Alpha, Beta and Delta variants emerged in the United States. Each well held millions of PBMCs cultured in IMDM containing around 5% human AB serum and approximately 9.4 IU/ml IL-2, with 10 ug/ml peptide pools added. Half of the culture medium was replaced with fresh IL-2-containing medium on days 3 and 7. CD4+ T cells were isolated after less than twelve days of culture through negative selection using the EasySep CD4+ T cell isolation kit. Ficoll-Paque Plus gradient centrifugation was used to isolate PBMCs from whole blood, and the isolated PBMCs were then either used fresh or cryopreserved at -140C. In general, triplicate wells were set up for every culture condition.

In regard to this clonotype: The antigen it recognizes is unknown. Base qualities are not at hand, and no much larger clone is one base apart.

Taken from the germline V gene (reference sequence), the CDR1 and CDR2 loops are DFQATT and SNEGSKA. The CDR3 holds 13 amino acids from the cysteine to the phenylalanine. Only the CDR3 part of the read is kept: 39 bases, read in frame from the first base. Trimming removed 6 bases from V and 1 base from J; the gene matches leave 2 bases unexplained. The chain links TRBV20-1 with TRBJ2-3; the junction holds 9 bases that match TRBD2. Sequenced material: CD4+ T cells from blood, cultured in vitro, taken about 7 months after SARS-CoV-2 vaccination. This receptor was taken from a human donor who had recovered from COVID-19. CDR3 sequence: CSARTSGTDTQYF. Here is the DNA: TGCAGTGCGCGGACTAGCGGCACAGATACGCAGTATTTT.